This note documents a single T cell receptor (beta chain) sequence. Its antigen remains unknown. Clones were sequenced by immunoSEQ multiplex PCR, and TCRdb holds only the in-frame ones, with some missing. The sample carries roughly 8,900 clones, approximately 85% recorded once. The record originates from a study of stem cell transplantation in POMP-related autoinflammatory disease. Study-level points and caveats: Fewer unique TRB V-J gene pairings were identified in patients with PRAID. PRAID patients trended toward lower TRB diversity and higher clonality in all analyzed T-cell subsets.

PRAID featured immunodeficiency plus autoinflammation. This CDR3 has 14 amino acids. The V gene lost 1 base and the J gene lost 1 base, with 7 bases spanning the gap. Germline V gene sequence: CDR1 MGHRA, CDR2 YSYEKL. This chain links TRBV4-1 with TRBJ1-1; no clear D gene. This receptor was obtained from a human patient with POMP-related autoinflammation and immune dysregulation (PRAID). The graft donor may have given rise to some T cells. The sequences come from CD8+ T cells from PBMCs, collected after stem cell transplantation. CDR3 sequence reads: CASSQGPANTEAFF. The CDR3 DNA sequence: TGCGCCAGCAGCCAAGGTCCAGCGAACACTGAAGCTTTCTTT.